This T cell receptor beta chain was recorded in a study of T-cell memory formation after mild COVID-19. Study context: Most TCR clusters belonged to a single donor.

Findings of the study overall: A second wave of clones peaked on day 37, and their SARS-CoV-2 specificity went unconfirmed. Among contracting clones, CD4+ were mainly CM/EM and CD8+ enriched in EMRA.

TCRdb reprocessed the 5' RACE reads with MiXCR, giving one entry per CDR3 protein. There are around 310,000 distinct CDR3 sequences in the sample; 14% occur only once, and roughly 23% lies in the top ten. The table lists this clonotype with a few counts. Its target is not known. The CDR3 has 15 amino acids. The V and J ends lost 2 bases and 9 bases, in that order; junction bases with no gene match: 8. CDR1 is SGHVS and CDR2 is FNYEAQ in the germline V gene. V gene TRBV7-6 combines with J gene TRBJ2-1, with TRBD1 identical over 9 bases. Sequences were obtained from PBMCs or a T cell subset sorted from them (not recorded which). The TCR originated in a man in his late teens or twenties who had mild COVID-19 (a few samples of this study predate the infection). Cell type and time point are not known. This chain's CDR3 is CASSLRDRAEGEQFF. Written as DNA, the CDR3 is TGTGCCAGCAGCTTAAGGGACAGGGCAGAGGGTGAGCAGTTCTTC.